The subject of this entry is one T cell receptor (beta chain). What it binds is unknown. These data are taken from a study of Graves' ophthalmopathy and Graves' hyperthyroidism. Study observations and caveats: Sensitivity reached more than 85% and specificity about 76% for a 13-signature model separating ophthalmopathy from stable hyperthyroidism.

The CDR3 consists of 17 residues. Trimming left V 0 bases short and J 3 bases short, with 18 bases between. Looked up from germline, CDR1 is SGHRS and CDR2 is YFSETQ. Scientists amplified the TCR beta CDR3 regions from RNA transcripts. The library came from an HTBI-primed first-round RT-PCR and a second-round multiplex PCR. TCRdb reprocessed the multiplex PCR reads with MiXCR, giving one entry per CDR3 protein. There are around 1.1 million distinct CDR3 sequences in the sample; 35% to 40% occur only once, and approximately 10% lies in the top ten. Material: peripheral blood or thyroid tissue (not recorded which). The chain joins TRBV5-1 to TRBJ1-2; tentative D call: TRBD1 (6 bases). The TCR sequence derives from an adult man with Graves' hyperthyroidism. This CDR3 is CASSLEGQPRFDYGYTF. In DNA, the CDR3 is TGCGCCAGCAGCTTGGAAGGACAGCCCCGATTTGACTATGGCTACACCTTC.